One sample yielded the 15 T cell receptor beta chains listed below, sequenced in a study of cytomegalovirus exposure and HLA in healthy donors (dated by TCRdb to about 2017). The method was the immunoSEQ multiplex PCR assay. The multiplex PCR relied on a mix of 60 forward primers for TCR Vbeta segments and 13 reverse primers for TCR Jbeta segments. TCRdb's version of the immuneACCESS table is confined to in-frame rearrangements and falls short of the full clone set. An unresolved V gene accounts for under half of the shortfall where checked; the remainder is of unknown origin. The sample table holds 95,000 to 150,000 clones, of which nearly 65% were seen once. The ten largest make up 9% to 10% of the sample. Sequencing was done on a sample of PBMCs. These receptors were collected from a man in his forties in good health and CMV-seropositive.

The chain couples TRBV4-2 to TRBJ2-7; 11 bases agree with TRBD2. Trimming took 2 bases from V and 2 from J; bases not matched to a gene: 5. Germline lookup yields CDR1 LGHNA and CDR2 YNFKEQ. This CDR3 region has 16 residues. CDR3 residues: CASSQHTSGSAYEQYF. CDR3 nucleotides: TGTGCCAGCAGCCAACATACTAGCGGGAGTGCCTACGAGCAGTACTTC.

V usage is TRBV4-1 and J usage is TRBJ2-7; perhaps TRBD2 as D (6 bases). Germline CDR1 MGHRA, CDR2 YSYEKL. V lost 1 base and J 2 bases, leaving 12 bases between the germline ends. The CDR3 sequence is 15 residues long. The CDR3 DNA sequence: TGCGCCAGCAGCCAAGTATACGGGGGTGCCTACGAGCAGTACTTC. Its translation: CASSQVYGGAYEQYF.

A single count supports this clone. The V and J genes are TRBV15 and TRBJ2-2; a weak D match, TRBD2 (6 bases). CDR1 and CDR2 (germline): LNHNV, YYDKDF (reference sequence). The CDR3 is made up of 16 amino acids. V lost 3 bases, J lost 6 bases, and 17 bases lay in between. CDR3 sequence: CATSRGVGEVAGELFF. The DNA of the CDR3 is TGTGCCACCAGCAGGGGGGTCGGGGAGGTTGCCGGGGAGCTGTTTTTT. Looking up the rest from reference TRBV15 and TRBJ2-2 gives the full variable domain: DAMVIQNPRYQVTQFGKPVTLSCSQTLNHNVMYWYQQKSSQAPKLLFHYYDKDFNNEADTPDNFQSRRPNTSFCFLDIRSPGLGDTAMYLCATSRGVGEVAGELFFGEGSRLTVL.

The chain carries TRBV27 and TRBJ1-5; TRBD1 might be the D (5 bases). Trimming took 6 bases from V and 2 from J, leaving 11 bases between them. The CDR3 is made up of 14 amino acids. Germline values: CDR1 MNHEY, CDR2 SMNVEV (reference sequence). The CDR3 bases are TGTGCCAGCAGCTGGGGGGTGGGCAATCAGCCCCAGCATTTT. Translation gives CASSWGVGNQPQHF.

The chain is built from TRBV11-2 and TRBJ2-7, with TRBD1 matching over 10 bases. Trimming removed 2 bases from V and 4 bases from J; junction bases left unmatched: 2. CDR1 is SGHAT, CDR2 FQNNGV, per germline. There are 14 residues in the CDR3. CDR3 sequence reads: CASSLPGQGYEQYF. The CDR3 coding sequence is TGTGCCAGCAGCTTACCGGGACAGGGGTACGAGCAGTACTTC.

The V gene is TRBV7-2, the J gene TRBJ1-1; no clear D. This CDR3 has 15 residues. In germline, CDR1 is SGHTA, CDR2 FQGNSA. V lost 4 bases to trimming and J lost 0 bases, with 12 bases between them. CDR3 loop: CASSSQLRVNTEAFF. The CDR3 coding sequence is TGTGCCAGCAGCTCCCAATTGCGGGTGAACACTGAAGCTTTCTTT.

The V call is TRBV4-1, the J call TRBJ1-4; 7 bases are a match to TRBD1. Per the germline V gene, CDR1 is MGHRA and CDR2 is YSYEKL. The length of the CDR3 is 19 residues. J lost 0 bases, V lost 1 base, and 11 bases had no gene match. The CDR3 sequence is CASSQVPITGAATNEKLFF. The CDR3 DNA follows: TGCGCCAGCAGCCAAGTTCCTATAACAGGGGCGGCAACTAATGAAAAACTGTTTTTT.

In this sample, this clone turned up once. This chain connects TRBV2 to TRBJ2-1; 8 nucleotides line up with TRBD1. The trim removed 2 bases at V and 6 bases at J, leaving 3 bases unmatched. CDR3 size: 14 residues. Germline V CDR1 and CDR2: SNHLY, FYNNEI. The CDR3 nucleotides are TGTGCCAGCAGTGAACGGACAGGGCTCAATGAGCAGTTCTTC. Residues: CASSERTGLNEQFF.

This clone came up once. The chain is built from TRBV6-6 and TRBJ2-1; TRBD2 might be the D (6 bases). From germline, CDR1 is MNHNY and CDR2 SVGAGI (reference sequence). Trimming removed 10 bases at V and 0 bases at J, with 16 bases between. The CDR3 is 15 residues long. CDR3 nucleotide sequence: TGTGCCATCAAGAACCGGGGGAGCTCCTACAATGAGCAGTTCTTC. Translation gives CAIKNRGSSYNEQFF.

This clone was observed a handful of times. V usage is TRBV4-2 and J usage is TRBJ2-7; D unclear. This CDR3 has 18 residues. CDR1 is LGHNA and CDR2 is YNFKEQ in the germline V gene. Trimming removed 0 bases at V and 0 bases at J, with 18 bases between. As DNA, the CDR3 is TGTGCCAGCAGCCAAGATCTCTCGACTCCTACAATCTCCTACGAGCAGTACTTC. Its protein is CASSQDLSTPTISYEQYF.

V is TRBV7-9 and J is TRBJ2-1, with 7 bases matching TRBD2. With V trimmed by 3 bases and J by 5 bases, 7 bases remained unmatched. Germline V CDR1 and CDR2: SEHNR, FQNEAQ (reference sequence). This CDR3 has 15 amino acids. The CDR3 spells CASSFAGVGDNEQFF. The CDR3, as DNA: TGTGCCAGCAGCTTTGCGGGAGTCGGCGACAATGAGCAGTTCTTC.

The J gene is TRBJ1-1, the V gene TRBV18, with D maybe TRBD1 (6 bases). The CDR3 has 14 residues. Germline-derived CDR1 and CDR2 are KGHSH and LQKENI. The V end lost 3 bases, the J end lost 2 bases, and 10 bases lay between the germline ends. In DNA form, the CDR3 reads TGTGCCAGCTCACCGATACAGGGAAACACTGAAGCTTTCTTT. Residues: CASSPIQGNTEAFF.

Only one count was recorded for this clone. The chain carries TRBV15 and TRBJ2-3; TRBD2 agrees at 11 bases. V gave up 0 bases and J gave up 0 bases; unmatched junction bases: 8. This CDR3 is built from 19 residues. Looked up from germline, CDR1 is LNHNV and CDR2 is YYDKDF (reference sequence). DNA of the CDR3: TGTGCCACCAGCAGAGATCCCTCTGTAGCGGGAGGGAGCACAGATACGCAGTATTTT. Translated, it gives CATSRDPSVAGGSTDTQYF.

The DNA for the CDR3 is TGTGCCAGCAGTCCCTTCGGACAGGGCCAAGAGACCCAGTACTTC. Its translation is CASSPFGQGQETQYF. The chain employs TRBV2 and TRBJ2-5, with 8 nucleotides matching TRBD1. The CDR3 is made up of 15 amino acids. Germline V gives CDR1 SNHLY, CDR2 FYNNEI. Trimming at V came to 5 bases and at J to 1 base, leaving 6 bases not matched to a gene.

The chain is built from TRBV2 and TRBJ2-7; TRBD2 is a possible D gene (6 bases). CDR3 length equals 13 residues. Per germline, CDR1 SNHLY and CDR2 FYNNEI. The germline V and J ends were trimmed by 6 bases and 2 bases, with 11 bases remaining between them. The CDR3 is CASRREATYEQYF. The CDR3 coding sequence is TGTGCCAGCAGGCGGGAAGCCACCTACGAGCAGTACTTC.